The entry below gives a single T cell receptor (beta chain) sequence along with its context. The source of the sample is a study of blood T cell repertoires in COVID-19. Study-level information: Samples representing acute and convalescent COVID-19 were sourced from the United States, Italy and Spain. The cDNA or gDNA used as material had been derived from T cells, B-cell-depleted T cells, or PBMCs.

As originally analysed: Counts of nucleated cells, estimated from reference gene primer amplification, were obtained. Some clones are missing from TCRdb's copy, which holds only in-frame ones; the method was immunoSEQ multiplex PCR. The DNA gave D and trimming, while V, J and clone size come from that table. The sample gives roughly 90,000 clones, about 80% of which show up once; under 13% is in the top ten. Germline V CDR1 and CDR2: MDHEN, SYDVKM. V gave up 5 bases and J gave up 7 bases; unmatched junction bases: 12. The CDR3 totals 17 residues. The receptor comes from a woman between 65 and 79 years old with acute or convalescent COVID-19. The sequenced material came from peripheral blood. The rearrangement links TRBV28 to TRBJ1-5, with 12 bases lining up with TRBD1. The CDR3: CASSPVGGTGGDQPQHF. DNA for the CDR3: TGTGCCAGCAGTCCAGTCGGGGGGACAGGGGGCGACCAGCCCCAGCATTTT.